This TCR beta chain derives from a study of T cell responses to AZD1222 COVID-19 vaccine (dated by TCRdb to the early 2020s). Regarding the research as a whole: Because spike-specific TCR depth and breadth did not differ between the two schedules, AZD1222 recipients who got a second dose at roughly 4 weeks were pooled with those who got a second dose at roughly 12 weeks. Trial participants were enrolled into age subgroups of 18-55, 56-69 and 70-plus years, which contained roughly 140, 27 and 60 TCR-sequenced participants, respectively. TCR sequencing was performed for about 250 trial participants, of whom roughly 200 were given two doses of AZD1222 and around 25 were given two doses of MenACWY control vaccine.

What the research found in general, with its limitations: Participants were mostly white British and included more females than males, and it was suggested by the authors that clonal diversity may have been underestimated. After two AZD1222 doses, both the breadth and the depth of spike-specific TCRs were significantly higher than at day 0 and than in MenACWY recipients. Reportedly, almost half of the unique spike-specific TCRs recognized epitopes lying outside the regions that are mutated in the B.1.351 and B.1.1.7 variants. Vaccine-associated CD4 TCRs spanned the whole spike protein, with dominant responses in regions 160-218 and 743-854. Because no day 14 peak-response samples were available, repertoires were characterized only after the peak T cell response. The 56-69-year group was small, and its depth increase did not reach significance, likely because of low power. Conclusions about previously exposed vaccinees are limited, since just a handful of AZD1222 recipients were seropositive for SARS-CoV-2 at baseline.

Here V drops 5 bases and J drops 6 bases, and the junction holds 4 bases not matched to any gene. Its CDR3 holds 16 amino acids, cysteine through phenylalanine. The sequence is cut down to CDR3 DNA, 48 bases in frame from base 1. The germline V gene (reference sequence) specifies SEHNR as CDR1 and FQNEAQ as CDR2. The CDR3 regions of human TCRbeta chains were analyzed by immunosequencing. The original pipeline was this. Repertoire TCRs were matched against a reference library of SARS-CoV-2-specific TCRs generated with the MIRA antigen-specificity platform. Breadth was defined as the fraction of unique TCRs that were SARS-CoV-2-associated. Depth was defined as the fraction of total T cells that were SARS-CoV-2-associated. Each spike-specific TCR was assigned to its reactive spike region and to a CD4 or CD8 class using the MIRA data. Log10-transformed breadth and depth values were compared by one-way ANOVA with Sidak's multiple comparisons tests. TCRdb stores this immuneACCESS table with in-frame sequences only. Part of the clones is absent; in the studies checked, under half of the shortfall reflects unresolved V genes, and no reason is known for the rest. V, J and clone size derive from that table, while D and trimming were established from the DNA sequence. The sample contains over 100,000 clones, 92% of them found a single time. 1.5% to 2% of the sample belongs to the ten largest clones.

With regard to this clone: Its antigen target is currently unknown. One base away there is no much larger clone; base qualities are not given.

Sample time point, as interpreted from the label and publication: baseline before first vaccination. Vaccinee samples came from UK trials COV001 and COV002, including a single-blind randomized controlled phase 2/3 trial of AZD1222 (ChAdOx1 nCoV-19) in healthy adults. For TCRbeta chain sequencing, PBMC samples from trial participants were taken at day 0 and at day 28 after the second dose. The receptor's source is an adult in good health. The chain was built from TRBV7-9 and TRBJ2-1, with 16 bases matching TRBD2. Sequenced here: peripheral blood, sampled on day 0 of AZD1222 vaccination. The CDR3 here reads CASSPGTSGRANEQFF. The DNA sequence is TGTGCCAGCAGCCCCGGGACTAGCGGGAGGGCCAATGAGCAGTTCTTC.